A single T cell receptor (beta chain) is shown here with its context. Its antigen is not identified. Sequenced by immunoSEQ multiplex PCR; TCRdb stores in-frame clones only, minus some. The profile shows tens of thousands of clones, roughly 63% of them singletons. The sample belongs to a study of tumor-infiltrating lymphocytes in localized non-small cell lung cancer. The CDR3 spans 14 residues. Germline assignment: CDR1 MNHEY and CDR2 SMNVEV (reference sequence). The ends were cut back, 6 bases at V and 5 bases at J, with 14 bases in the middle. Study-wide findings and caveats: Each assay used a separate piece of the same tissue. Available tissue quantity limited TCR sequencing to a patient subset. IM1 and IM2 tumors showed no difference in T-cell fraction.

The rearrangement uses TRBV27 and TRBJ2-1; possible D gene TRBD2, 6 bases. The origin of this receptor is a human donor with non-small cell lung cancer. The sample was lung tumor tissue. The CDR3 DNA sequence: TGTGCCAGCAGGTTTATAGCGGCCAACAATGAGCAGTTCTTC. It codes for CASRFIAANNEQFF.